The rows below give T cell receptor beta chains drawn from one sample of a study of blood T cell repertoires in COVID-19. The data were produced by immunoSEQ multiplex PCR, yet TCRdb's version contains in-frame clones alone and is incomplete. This table has around 340,000 clones, approximately 86% appearing once. The sequencing sample was made of peripheral blood. The receptor set was obtained from a woman aged 60-75 years with COVID-19, enrolled during active disease. The CDR3 runs from the conserved cysteine through the conserved F or W. The order of the fields is J gene, D gene, clone size, V gene, CDR3 protein, CDR3 DNA. D genes are given only for firm matches. Not all rows give a size; the values are once, few, many and, for expanded clones, a class.

TRBJ1-2 | TRBD1 | - | TRBV19 | CASSKGQLANYGYTF | TGTGCCAGTAGTAAGGGACAGCTAGCTAACTATGGCTACACCTTC
TRBJ2-3 | - | - | TRBV5-4 | CASSLFGTDTQYF | TGTGCCAGCAGTCTTTTCGGCACAGATACGCAGTATTTT
TRBJ1-1 | TRBD1 | - | TRBV19 | CASSIRTGVGTEAFF | TGTGCCAGTAGTATTCGGACAGGGGTGGGCACTGAAGCTTTCTTT
TRBJ2-7 | TRBD1 | - | TRBV5-1 | CASSFTGAHEQYF | TGCGCCAGCAGCTTCACAGGGGCCCACGAGCAGTACTTC
TRBJ2-7 | TRBD2 | - | TRBV11-2 | CASNLRLAGEFSYEQYF | TGTGCCAGCAACCTCCGACTAGCGGGGGAATTCTCCTACGAGCAGTACTTC
TRBJ1-5 | - | - | TRBV6-6 | CASRSGDLSNQPQHF | TGTGCCAGCAGATCAGGGGACCTTAGCAATCAGCCCCAGCATTTT
TRBJ2-7 | - | - | TRBV3-1/TRBV3-2 | CASSPRDKGNYEQYF | TGTGCCAGCAGCCCCCGGGACAAGGGGAACTACGAGCAGTACTTC
TRBJ2-4 | - | - | TRBV5-3 | CARSFGWGAPLAKNIQYF | TGTGCCAGAAGCTTTGGGTGGGGAGCCCCACTAGCCAAAAACATTCAGTACTTC
TRBJ1-1 | TRBD1 | few | TRBV7-3 | CASSLEGTGGTEAFF | TGTGCCAGCAGCTTGGAAGGTACAGGGGGCACTGAAGCTTTCTTT
TRBJ1-1 | TRBD1 | - | TRBV7-9 | CASSLAPQGVWDTEAFF | TGTGCCAGCAGCCTCGCCCCTCAGGGGGTTTGGGACACTGAAGCTTTCTTT
TRBJ1-5 | TRBD1 | few | TRBV2 | CASSKGQGSYQTQPQHF | TGTGCCAGCAGTAAAGGACAGGGGTCCTACCAAACGCAGCCCCAGCATTTT
TRBJ1-3 | - | - | TRBV11-2 | CASSSVLRVANTIYF | TGTGCCAGCAGTTCCGTTCTCAGGGTTGCAAACACCATATATTTT
TRBJ1-1 | - | - | TRBV6-5 | CASMSLMRNTEAFF | TGTGCCAGCATGAGCCTTATGAGAAACACTGAAGCTTTCTTT
TRBJ2-7 | - | - | TRBV9 | CASSTHPSGATYEQYF | TGTGCCAGCAGTACTCACCCTTCTGGGGCAACCTACGAGCAGTACTTC
TRBJ1-4 | - | - | TRBV2 | CASSLLGGSPRQEKLFF | TGTGCCAGCAGTTTGCTTGGGGGCAGCCCGAGGCAGGAAAAACTGTTTTTT
TRBJ2-1 | TRBD2 | once | TRBV7-2 | CASSLIAGYEQFF | TGTGCCAGCAGCTTAATAGCGGGGTATGAGCAGTTCTTC
TRBJ2-5 | - | - | TRBV10-1 | CASTETVLGETQYF | TGCGCCAGCACAGAGACAGTGCTGGGAGAGACCCAGTACTTC
TRBJ2-3 | TRBD2 | - | TRBV5-1 | CASTRLAGSADTQYF | TGCGCCAGCACCCGACTAGCGGGGAGCGCAGATACGCAGTATTTT
TRBJ1-1 | TRBD1 | - | TRBV19 | CASSGRTGENTEAFF | TGTGCCAGTAGTGGTCGGACAGGAGAGAACACTGAAGCTTTCTTT
TRBJ2-5 | TRBD2 | few | TRBV6-2/TRBV6-3 | CASSSGGARETQYF | TGTGCCAGCAGTTCCGGGGGGGCCCGGGAGACCCAGTACTTC
TRBJ1-2 | TRBD1 | few | TRBV27 | CASSGQGYGYTF | TGTGCCAGCAGTGGACAGGGTTATGGCTACACCTTC
TRBJ1-1 | - | - | TRBV7-3 | CASSSRMNTEAFF | TGTGCCAGCAGCTCCCGTATGAACACTGAAGCTTTCTTT
TRBJ2-2 | - | - | TRBV13 | CASSLGFQGPTGELFF | TGTGCCAGCAGCTTAGGCTTCCAGGGCCCCACCGGGGAGCTGTTTTTT
TRBJ1-6 | - | once | TRBV7-8 | CASSPRTRMNSPLHF | TGTGCCAGCAGCCCGAGGACAAGGATGAATTCACCCCTCCACTTT
TRBJ2-7 | - | - | TRBV15 | CATSRGSGAYEQYF | TGTGCCACCAGCAGAGGGTCCGGGGCCTACGAGCAGTACTTC
TRBJ1-1 | TRBD1 | - | TRBV6-5 | CASTLDGQDTEAFF | TGTGCCAGCACCCTCGACGGACAGGACACTGAAGCTTTCTTT
TRBJ2-1 | TRBD2 | - | TRBV10-1 | CASKGGGGAKQFF | TGCGCCAGCAAGGGCGGCGGGGGGGCCAAGCAGTTCTTC
TRBJ2-5 | TRBD1 | - | TRBV5-1 | CASPKHLQGHTQETQYF | TGCGCCAGCCCCAAACATTTACAGGGGCATACCCAAGAGACCCAGTACTTC
TRBJ2-1 | TRBD2 | - | TRBV19 | CASSITSGGDSYNEQFF | TGTGCCAGTAGTATCACTTCGGGGGGAGACTCCTACAATGAGCAGTTCTTC
TRBJ1-1 | - | - | TRBV13 | CASSSLQGEWNTEAFF | TGTGCCAGCAGTTCCCTACAGGGAGAATGGAACACTGAAGCTTTCTTT
TRBJ1-3 | - | - | TRBV7-9 | CASSPMIGGAFGNTIYF | TGTGCCAGCAGCCCTATGATTGGGGGCGCTTTTGGAAACACCATATATTTT
TRBJ1-1 | - | - | TRBV6-6 | CASSYPSPGGRGAFF | TGTGCCAGCAGTTACCCGAGTCCAGGTGGACGGGGAGCTTTCTTT
TRBJ1-2 | TRBD1 | - | TRBV19 | CASIGTGYGYTF | TGTGCCAGTATTGGGACAGGCTATGGCTACACCTTC
TRBJ2-2 | TRBD1 | - | TRBV7-2 | CASRRTGSNTGELFF | TGTGCCAGCAGGAGGACAGGGTCGAACACCGGGGAGCTGTTTTTT
TRBJ1-5 | - | - | TRBV30 | CAWSSGNSNQPQHF | TGTGCCTGGAGTTCGGGGAATAGCAATCAGCCCCAGCATTTT
TRBJ1-2 | - | few | TRBV1 | CTSSNKQGDTVGYTF | TGCACCAGCAGCAACAAACAGGGGGATACGGTTGGCTACACCTTC
TRBJ2-1 | TRBD1 | - | TRBV12-5 | CASGLVTGQVSYNEQFF | TGTGCTAGTGGTTTGGTAACGGGACAGGTTTCCTACAATGAGCAGTTCTTC
TRBJ1-2 | TRBD1 | - | TRBV19 | CASKTGTGGNGYYGYTF | TGTGCCAGCAAGACCGGGACAGGGGGTAACGGCTACTATGGCTACACCTTC
TRBJ1-2 | TRBD1 | - | TRBV27 | CASSWGQGGGYTF | TGTGCCAGCAGCTGGGGACAGGGTGGTGGCTACACCTTC
TRBJ1-1 | TRBD1 | once | TRBV30 | CAWSGQGNTEAFF | TGTGCCTGGAGTGGACAGGGGAACACTGAAGCTTTCTTT
TRBJ2-7 | - | - | TRBV9 | CASSVGTGRGNHEQYF | TGTGCCAGCAGCGTAGGCACTGGCCGGGGGAACCACGAGCAGTACTTC
TRBJ1-1 | - | - | TRBV7-8 | CASSAGGNTEAFF | TGTGCCAGCAGCGCGGGGGGGAACACTGAAGCTTTCTTT
TRBJ2-7 | TRBD2 | - | TRBV6-5 | CGAGDAYEQYF | TGTGGTGCGGGGGACGCCTACGAGCAGTACTTC
TRBJ1-2 | TRBD1 | - | TRBV3-1/TRBV3-2 | CASSHRTGINYGYTF | TGTGCCAGCAGCCACCGGACAGGGATTAACTATGGCTACACCTTC
TRBJ1-6 | - | few | TRBV30 | CAWSPPKSSYNSPLHF | TGTGCCTGGAGTCCGCCGAAGAGCTCCTATAATTCACCCCTCCACTTT
TRBJ2-1 | TRBD2 | - | TRBV11-3 | CASSLDPSGGANEQFF | TGTGCCAGCAGCTTAGATCCAAGCGGGGGGGCTAATGAGCAGTTCTTC
TRBJ1-5 | TRBD1 | - | TRBV5-1 | CASSLGTVWNQPQHF | TGCGCCAGCAGCCTAGGGACAGTGTGGAATCAGCCCCAGCATTTT
TRBJ2-1 | TRBD2 | - | TRBV6-4 | CASSDFGAGLNEQFF | TGTGCCAGCAGTGACTTTGGAGCGGGGCTGAATGAGCAGTTCTTC
TRBJ2-1 | - | - | TRBV12-3/TRBV12-4 | CASSFESNEQFF | TGTGCCAGCAGTTTTGAGTCGAATGAGCAGTTCTTC
TRBJ1-5 | - | - | TRBV6-5 | CASLGGGYQPQHF | TGTGCCAGCTTAGGGGGGGGTTATCAGCCCCAGCATTTT
TRBJ2-7 | TRBD1 | - | TRBV5-1 | CASSPGQGVYEQYF | TGCGCCAGCAGCCCCGGACAGGGCGTCTACGAGCAGTACTTC
TRBJ2-2 | - | once | TRBV5-5 | CASSLNSGELFF | TGTGCCAGCAGCTTGAATAGTGGGGAGCTGTTTTTT
TRBJ2-3 | - | - | TRBV7-9 | CASSPVGGFGDTQYF | TGTGCCAGCAGCCCCGTTGGGGGGTTTGGAGATACGCAGTATTTT
TRBJ2-1 | TRBD2 | - | TRBV7-9 | CASSLGLRGGGAPEQFF | TGTGCCAGCAGCCTTGGGCTACGGGGCGGGGGGGCCCCTGAGCAGTTCTTC
TRBJ2-3 | - | - | TRBV11-2 | CASSSAGTPLSSQYF | TGTGCCAGCAGCTCTGCCGGGACACCGCTTTCCTCGCAGTATTTT
TRBJ1-5 | - | - | TRBV6-1 | CASSEAEELSNQPQHF | TGTGCCAGCAGTGAAGCCGAAGAACTAAGCAATCAGCCCCAGCATTTT